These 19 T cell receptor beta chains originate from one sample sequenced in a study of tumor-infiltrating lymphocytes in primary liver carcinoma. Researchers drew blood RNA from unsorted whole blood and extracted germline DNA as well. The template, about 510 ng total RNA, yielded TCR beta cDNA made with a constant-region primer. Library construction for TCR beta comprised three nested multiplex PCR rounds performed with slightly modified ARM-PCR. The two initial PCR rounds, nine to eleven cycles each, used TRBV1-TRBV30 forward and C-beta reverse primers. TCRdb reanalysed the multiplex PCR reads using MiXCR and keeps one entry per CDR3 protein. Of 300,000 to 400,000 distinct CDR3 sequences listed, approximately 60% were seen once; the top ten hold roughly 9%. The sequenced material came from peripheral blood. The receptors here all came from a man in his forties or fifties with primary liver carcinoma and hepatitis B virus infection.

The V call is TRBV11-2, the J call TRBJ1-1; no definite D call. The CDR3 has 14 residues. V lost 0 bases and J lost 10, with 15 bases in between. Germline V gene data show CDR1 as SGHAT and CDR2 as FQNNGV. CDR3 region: CASSLDLSVSVAFF. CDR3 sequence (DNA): TGTGCCAGCAGCTTAGATCTGAGCGTCAGTGTAGCTTTCTTT.

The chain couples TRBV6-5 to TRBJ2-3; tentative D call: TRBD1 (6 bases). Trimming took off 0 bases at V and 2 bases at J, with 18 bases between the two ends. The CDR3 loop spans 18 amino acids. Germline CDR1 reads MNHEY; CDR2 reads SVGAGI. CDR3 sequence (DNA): TGTGCCAGCAGTTACTCTCCCGGGACATATTCGGTCACAGATACGCAGTATTTT. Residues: CASSYSPGTYSVTDTQYF.

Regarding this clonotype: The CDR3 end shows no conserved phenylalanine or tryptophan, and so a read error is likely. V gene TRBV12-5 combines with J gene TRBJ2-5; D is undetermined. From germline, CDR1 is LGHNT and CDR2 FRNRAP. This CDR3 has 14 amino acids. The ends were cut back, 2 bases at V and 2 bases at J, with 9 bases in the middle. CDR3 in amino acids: CASGLPAQQETQYS. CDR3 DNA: TGTGCTAGTGGTTTGCCGGCACAACAAGAGACCCAGTACTCC.

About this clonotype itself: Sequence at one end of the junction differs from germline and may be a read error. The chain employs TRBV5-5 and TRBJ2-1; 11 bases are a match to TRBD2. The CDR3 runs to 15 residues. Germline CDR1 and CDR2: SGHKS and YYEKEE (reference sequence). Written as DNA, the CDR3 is TGTGCCGGCAGCTCGGGACTAGCGGACGAAATTGAGCAGTTCTTC. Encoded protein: CAGSSGLADEIEQFF. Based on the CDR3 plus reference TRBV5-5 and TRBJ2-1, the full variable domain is DAGVTQSPTHLIKTRGQQVTLRCSPISGHKSVSWYQQVLGQGPQFIFQYYEKEERGRGNFPDRFSARQFPNYSSELNVNALLLGDSALYLCAGSSGLADEIEQFFGPGTRLTVL.

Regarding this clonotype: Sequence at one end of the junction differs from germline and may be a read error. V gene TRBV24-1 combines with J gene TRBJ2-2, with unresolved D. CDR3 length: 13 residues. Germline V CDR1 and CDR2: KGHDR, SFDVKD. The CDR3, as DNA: TGTGCCACTAGTGATAAGTTCAGCGGGGAGCTGTTTTTT. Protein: CATSDKFSGELFF.

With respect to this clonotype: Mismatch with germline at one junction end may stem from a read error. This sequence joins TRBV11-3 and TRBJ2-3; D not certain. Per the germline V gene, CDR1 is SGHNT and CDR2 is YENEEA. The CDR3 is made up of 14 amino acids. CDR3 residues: CASGLTVSTNTQYF. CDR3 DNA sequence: TGTGCCAGCGGCTTAACGGTTAGCACAAATACGCAGTATTTT. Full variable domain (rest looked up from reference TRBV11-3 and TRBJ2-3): EAGVVQSPRYKIIEKKQPVAFWCNPISGHNTLYWYLQNLGQGPELLIRYENEEAVDDSQLPKDRFSAERLKGVDSTLKIQPAELGDSAVYLCASGLTVSTNTQYFGPGTRLTVL.

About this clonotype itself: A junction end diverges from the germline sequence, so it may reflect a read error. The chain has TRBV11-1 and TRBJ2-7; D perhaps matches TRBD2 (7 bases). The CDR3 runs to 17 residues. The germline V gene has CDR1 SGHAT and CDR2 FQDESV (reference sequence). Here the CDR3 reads CASSTSPGRGASYGQYF. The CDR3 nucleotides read TGTGCCAGCAGCACTAGTCCGGGACGGGGGGCGTCCTACGGGCAGTACTTC.

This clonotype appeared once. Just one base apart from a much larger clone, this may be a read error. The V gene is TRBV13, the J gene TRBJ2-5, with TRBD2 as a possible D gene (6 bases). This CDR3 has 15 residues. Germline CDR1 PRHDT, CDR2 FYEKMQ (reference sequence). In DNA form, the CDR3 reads TGTGCCTGCAGCCCCCGGCCCGGGACTCCAGAGACCCAGTACTTC. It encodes CACSPRPGTPETQYF.

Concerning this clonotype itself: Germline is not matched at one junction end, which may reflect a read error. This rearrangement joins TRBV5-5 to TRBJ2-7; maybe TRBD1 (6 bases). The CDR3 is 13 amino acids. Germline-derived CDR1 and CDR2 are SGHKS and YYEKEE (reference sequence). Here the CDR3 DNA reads TGTACCAGCAGCCCTACAGGGTACTACGAGCAGTACTTC. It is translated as CTSSPTGYYEQYF.

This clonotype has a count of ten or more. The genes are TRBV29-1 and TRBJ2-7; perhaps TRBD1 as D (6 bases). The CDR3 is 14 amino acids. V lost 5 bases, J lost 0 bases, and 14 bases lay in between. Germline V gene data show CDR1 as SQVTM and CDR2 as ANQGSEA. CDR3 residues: CSVQVGTSSYEQYF. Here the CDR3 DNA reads TGCAGCGTTCAAGTCGGGACATCCTCCTACGAGCAGTACTTC.

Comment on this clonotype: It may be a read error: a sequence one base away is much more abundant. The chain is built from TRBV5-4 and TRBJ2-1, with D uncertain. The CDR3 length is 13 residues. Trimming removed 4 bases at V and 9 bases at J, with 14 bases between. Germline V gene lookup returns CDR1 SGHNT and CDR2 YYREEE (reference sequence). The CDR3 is CASSLLTSGEQFF. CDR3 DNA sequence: TGTGCCAGCAGCCTACTGACCTCCGGTGAGCAGTTCTTC. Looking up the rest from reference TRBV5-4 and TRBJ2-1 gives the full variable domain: ETGVTQSPTHLIKTRGQQVTLRCSSQSGHNTVSWYQQALGQGPQFIFQYYREEENGRGNFPPRFSGLQFPNYSSELNVNALELDDSALYLCASSLLTSGEQFFGPGTRLTVL.

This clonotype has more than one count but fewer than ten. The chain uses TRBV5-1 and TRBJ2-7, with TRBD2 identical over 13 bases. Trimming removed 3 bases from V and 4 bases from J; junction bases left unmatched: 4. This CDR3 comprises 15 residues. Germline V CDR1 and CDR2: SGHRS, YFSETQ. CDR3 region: CASSWTSGSSYEQYF. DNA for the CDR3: TGCGCCAGCAGCTGGACTAGCGGGAGTTCGTACGAGCAGTACTTC.

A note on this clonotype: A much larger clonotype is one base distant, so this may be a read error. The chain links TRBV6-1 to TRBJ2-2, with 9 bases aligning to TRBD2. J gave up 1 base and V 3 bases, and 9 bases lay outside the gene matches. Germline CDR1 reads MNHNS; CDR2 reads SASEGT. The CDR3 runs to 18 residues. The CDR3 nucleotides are TGTGCCAGCAGTGATGGGGCGACTAGCGGACTGAACACCGGGGAGCTGTTTTTT. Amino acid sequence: CASSDGATSGLNTGELFF.

The CDR3 loop is CSASGRVEETQYF. DNA for the CDR3: TGCAGTGCTAGCGGGAGGGTGGAAGAGACCCAGTACTTC. This chain links TRBV20-1 with TRBJ2-5; TRBD2 agrees at 8 bases. The CDR3 spans 13 residues. V lost 3 bases to trimming and J lost 3 bases; unmatched junction nucleotides: 3. CDR1 DFQATT and CDR2 SNEGSKA come from the germline V gene (reference sequence).

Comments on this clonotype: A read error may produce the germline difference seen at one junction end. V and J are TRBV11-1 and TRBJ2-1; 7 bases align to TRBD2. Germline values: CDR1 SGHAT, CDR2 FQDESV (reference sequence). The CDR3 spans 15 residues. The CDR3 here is CGSSLGASGVSEQFF. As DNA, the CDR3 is TGTGGCAGCAGCTTAGGAGCTAGCGGAGTGAGTGAGCAATTCTTC.

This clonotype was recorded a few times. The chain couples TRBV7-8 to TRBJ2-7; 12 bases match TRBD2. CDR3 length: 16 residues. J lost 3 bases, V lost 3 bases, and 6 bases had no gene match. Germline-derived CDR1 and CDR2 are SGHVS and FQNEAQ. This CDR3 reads CASSFRPGLAGYEQYF. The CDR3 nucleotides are TGTGCCAGCAGCTTTCGACCGGGACTAGCGGGCTACGAGCAGTACTTC.

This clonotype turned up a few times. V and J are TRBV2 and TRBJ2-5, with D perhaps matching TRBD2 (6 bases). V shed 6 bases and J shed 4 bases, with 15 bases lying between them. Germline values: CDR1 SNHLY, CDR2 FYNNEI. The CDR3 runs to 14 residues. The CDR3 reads CASSTDGRGETQYF. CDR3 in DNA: TGTGCCAGCAGCACGGACGGGCGGGGAGAGACCCAGTACTTC.

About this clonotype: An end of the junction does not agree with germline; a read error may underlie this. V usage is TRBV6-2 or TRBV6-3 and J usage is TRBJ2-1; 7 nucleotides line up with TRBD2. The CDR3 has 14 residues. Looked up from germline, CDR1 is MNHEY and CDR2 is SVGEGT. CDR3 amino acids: CASTVLAERNEQFF. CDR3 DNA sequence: TGTGCCAGCACCGTGCTAGCGGAAAGAAATGAGCAGTTTTTC.

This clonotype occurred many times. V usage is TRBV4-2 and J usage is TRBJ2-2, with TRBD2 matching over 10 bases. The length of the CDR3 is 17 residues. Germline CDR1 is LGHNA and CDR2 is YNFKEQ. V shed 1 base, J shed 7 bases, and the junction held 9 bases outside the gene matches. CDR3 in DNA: TGTGCCAGCAGCCAAGGGGGCCTAGCGGGAGATTTCGGGGAGCTGTTTTTT. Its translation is CASSQGGLAGDFGELFF.